This T cell receptor (beta chain) was profiled in a study of T cell responses to AZD1222 COVID-19 vaccine (dated by TCRdb to the early 2020s). Looking at the study overall: A total of over 230 trial participants underwent TCR sequencing, of whom some 200 had received two doses of AZD1222 and roughly 26 had received two doses of the MenACWY control vaccine. Enrollment into the trials was organized by age into subgroups of 18-55, 56-69 and 70-plus years, and those subgroups contained roughly 150, 30 and 60 TCR-sequenced participants, respectively. Broad study findings and their caveats: Only five or six AZD1222 recipients were SARS-CoV-2 seropositive at baseline, limiting conclusions about previously exposed vaccinees. Because no samples from the day 14 peak response were available, repertoires could be characterized only after the peak T cell response. The vaccine-associated CD4 TCRs covered the entire spike protein, and the dominant responses fell in regions 160-218 and 743-854. Reportedly, close to half of the unique spike-specific TCRs recognized epitopes lying outside the regions that are mutated in the B.1.351 and B.1.1.7 variants. In the small 56-69-year group, the increase in depth fell short of significance, most likely because of low power. Participants were mostly white British and included more females than males, and it was suggested by the authors that clonal diversity may have been underestimated. After two AZD1222 doses, spike-specific TCR breadth and depth were significantly higher than at day 0 and than in MenACWY recipients.

The CDR3 holds 14 amino acids from the cysteine to the phenylalanine. Left in the record is the CDR3 DNA by itself, 42 bases read in frame from the first base. The CDR1 and CDR2 encoded by the germline V gene are SGHRS and YFSETQ. The germline V and J ends show losses of 4 bases and 0 bases respectively, and no gene match explains 3 bases of the junction. The time point label, read with the paper, signifies: about 28 days (+/-7) after the second vaccine dose. AZD1222 recipients whose second dose came at about 4 weeks and those whose second dose came at about 12 weeks were combined into one group, since spike-specific TCR depth and breadth did not differ between the two schedules. Samples from vaccinated people were obtained from the UK trials COV001 and COV002, which included a single-blind randomized controlled phase 2/3 trial of AZD1222 (ChAdOx1 nCoV-19) in healthy adults. For TCRbeta chain sequencing, PBMC samples from trial participants were taken at day 0 and at day 28 after the second dose.

On this clone: Its antigen is unknown. No quality values exist for individual bases; no much larger clone is one base distant.

The CDR3 regions of human TCRbeta chains were analyzed by immunosequencing. The original pipeline was this. TCRs in the repertoires were matched against a reference library of SARS-CoV-2-specific TCRs that had been generated with the MIRA antigen-specificity platform. Breadth meant the fraction of unique TCRs that were SARS-CoV-2-associated, whereas depth meant the fraction of total T cells that were SARS-CoV-2-associated. Using the MIRA data, each spike-specific TCR was mapped to the spike region that the TCR reacts to and placed in a CD4 or CD8 class. Log10-transformed breadth and depth values were compared by one-way ANOVA with Sidak's multiple comparisons tests. In TCRdb, the immuneACCESS table is reduced to in-frame sequences with V and J assigned. These tables do not hold every clone; where another copy was compared, an unresolved V gene accounts for under half, and the others remain unexplained. V, J and clone size derive from that table, while D and trimming were established from the DNA sequence. This sample has more than 85,000 clones in its table, and around 84% of those were observed once. The biggest ten clones account for about 14% of the sample.

The clonotype was recovered from an adult who received the AZD1222 COVID-19 vaccine. Sequencing used peripheral blood, obtained 28 days after the second AZD1222 dose. Recombination joined TRBV5-1 with TRBJ1-1; TRBD1 fits 7 bases in the junction. In nucleotides, the sequence is TGCGCCAGCAGCCTGACAGGGATGAACACTGAAGCTTTCTTT. It translates to CASSLTGMNTEAFF.